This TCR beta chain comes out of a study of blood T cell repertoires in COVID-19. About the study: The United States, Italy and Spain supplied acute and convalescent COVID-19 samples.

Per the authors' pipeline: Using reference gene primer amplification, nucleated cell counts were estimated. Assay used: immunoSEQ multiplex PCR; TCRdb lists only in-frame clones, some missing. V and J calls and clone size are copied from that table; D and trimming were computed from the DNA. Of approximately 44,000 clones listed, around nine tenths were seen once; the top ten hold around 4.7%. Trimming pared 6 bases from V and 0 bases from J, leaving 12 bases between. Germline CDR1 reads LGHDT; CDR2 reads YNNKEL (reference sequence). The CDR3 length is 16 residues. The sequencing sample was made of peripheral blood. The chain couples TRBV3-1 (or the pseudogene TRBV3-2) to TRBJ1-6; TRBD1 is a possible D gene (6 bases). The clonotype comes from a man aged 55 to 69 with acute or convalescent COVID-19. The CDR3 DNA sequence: TGTGCCAGCAGTCTAGGACAGAGCTCCTATAATTCACCCCTCCACTTT. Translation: CASSLGQSSYNSPLHF.